The rows below give T cell receptor beta chains drawn from one sample of a study of blood T cell repertoires in COVID-19. The repertoire was sequenced with immunoSEQ multiplex PCR; TCRdb's copy has only in-frame clones and lacks some. This table has hundreds of thousands of clones, about 86% appearing once. Source material: PBMCs or T cells enriched from blood (not recorded which). The receptors were gathered from a man under 40 with acute COVID-19. CDR3s include the opening cysteine and the closing phenylalanine or tryptophan. The D gene is left open where the match is weak. Expanded clones get a size class; other rows say once, few or many, or leave the size out.

d_call | j_call | clone_size | v_call | cdr3_aa | cdr3_nt
TRBD2 | TRBJ2-1 | . | TRBV27 | CASTLQLAGDNEQFF | TGTGCCAGCACCCTACAACTAGCGGGGGACAATGAGCAGTTCTTC
. | TRBJ1-1 | . | TRBV18 | CASSPSILRLNTEAFF | TGTGCCAGCTCACCTAGTATTCTCAGGTTGAACACTGAAGCTTTCTTT
. | TRBJ1-1 | . | TRBV25-1 | CASSEWQGRTEAFF | TGTGCCAGCAGTGAATGGCAGGGTAGAACTGAAGCTTTCTTT
. | TRBJ1-2 | . | TRBV27 | CASSPGGGYGYTF | TGTGCCAGCAGTCCGGGAGGGGGCTATGGCTACACCTTC
. | TRBJ2-6 | . | TRBV4-2 | CASSQDRGTGANVLTF | TGTGCCAGCAGCCAAGATCGGGGAACTGGGGCCAACGTCCTGACTTTC
. | TRBJ1-5 | . | TRBV27 | CASSLQGNQPQHF | TGTGCCAGCAGTTTACAGGGCAATCAGCCCCAGCATTTT
. | TRBJ1-1 | . | TRBV6-5 | CASSKTGSTEAFF | TGTGCCAGCAGCAAAACAGGGAGTACTGAAGCTTTCTTT
. | TRBJ1-4 | once | TRBV28 | CASSLRSRRGEKLFF | TGTGCCAGCAGTCTCCGGTCCCGCCGGGGTGAAAAACTGTTTTTT
. | TRBJ1-5 | . | TRBV12-3/TRBV12-4 | CASSFDRYQPQHF | TGTGCCAGCAGTTTCGACAGATATCAGCCCCAGCATTTT
TRBD2 | TRBJ2-3 | . | TRBV14 | CASSQDLAGTSGRNTDTQYF | TGTGCCAGCAGCCAAGATCTGGCGGGGACTAGCGGGAGAAACACAGATACGCAGTATTTT
TRBD1 | TRBJ2-3 | . | TRBV19 | CASSIGQGKFTNTQYF | TGTGCCAGTAGTATCGGACAGGGGAAGTTCACTAATACGCAGTATTTT
TRBD1 | TRBJ1-2 | . | TRBV28 | CATSTGGVLGVGYTF | TGTGCCACCTCGACAGGGGGGGTTTTAGGGGTCGGCTACACCTTC
. | TRBJ1-5 | . | TRBV24-1 | CATSPAGGDYNQPQHF | TGTGCCACCAGTCCCGCCGGAGGGGACTACAATCAGCCCCAGCATTTT
. | TRBJ1-4 | . | TRBV28 | CASSLGGTARTEKLFF | TGTGCCAGCAGTTTGGGGGGGACCGCAAGGACTGAAAAACTGTTTTTT
. | TRBJ1-2 | . | TRBV7-8 | CATSGGLGGIGNYGYTF | TGTGCCACATCGGGCGGGTTAGGGGGAATTGGTAACTATGGCTACACCTTC
TRBD2 | TRBJ2-1 | . | TRBV5-1 | CASSARLAGGYNEQFF | TGCGCCAGCAGCGCTCGACTAGCGGGGGGATACAATGAGCAGTTCTTC
TRBD1 | TRBJ1-5 | . | TRBV19 | CASSLDRGDNQPQHF | TGTGCCAGTAGTCTCGACAGGGGGGACAATCAGCCCCAGCATTTT
. | TRBJ1-1 | few | TRBV11-2 | CASTPLWRNTEAFF | TGTGCCAGCACCCCCCTTTGGAGAAACACTGAAGCTTTCTTT
TRBD1 | TRBJ1-2 | . | TRBV27 | CASLPPGQGSYGYTF | TGTGCCAGCTTACCTCCGGGACAGGGCTCCTATGGCTACACCTTC
. | TRBJ1-1 | . | TRBV27 | CASSLSSINTEAFF | TGTGCCAGCAGTTTATCCTCTATTAACACTGAAGCTTTCTTT
TRBD1 | TRBJ1-3 | . | TRBV7-9 | CASSSGQGYSGNTIYF | TGTGCCAGCAGCTCGGGACAGGGCTATTCTGGAAACACCATATATTTT
TRBD1 | TRBJ1-4 | . | TRBV2 | CASRKQGPEEKLFF | TGTGCCAGCAGGAAACAGGGGCCCGAGGAAAAACTGTTTTTT
TRBD1 | TRBJ1-2 | few | TRBV3-1/TRBV3-2 | CASTQLGQGARYGYTF | TGTGCCAGCACCCAATTGGGGCAGGGGGCGCGTTATGGCTACACCTTC
. | TRBJ1-2 | . | TRBV6-4 | CASRPGHGSRMGGYTF | TGTGCCAGCAGGCCGGGACACGGCTCGCGGATGGGTGGCTACACCTTC
. | TRBJ1-2 | . | TRBV5-6 | CASSLPRGEAGYTF | TGTGCCAGCAGCTTGCCCCGTGGCGAGGCTGGCTACACCTTC
. | TRBJ1-1 | . | TRBV6-4 | CASSDNRVSEAFF | TGTGCCAGCAGTGATAACAGGGTCTCTGAAGCTTTCTTT
. | TRBJ1-1 | . | TRBV19 | CASSITGVNTEAFF | TGTGCCAGTAGTATAACAGGTGTGAACACTGAAGCTTTCTTT
TRBD1 | TRBJ1-3 | . | TRBV5-4 | CASSSGQGVSSGNTIYF | TGTGCCAGCAGCTCGGGGCAGGGGGTTAGCTCTGGAAACACCATATATTTT
TRBD1 | TRBJ1-1 | . | TRBV5-4 | CASSPYRGTEAFF | TGTGCCAGCAGCCCCTACAGGGGTACTGAAGCTTTCTTT
. | TRBJ1-5 | . | TRBV28 | CASSRRVTRYSNQPQHF | TGTGCCAGCAGTCGACGGGTAACAAGATATAGCAATCAGCCCCAGCATTTT
TRBD2 | TRBJ2-5 | . | TRBV5-5 | CASRTGLAGQETQYF | TGTGCCAGCAGAACGGGACTAGCGGGACAAGAGACCCAGTACTTC